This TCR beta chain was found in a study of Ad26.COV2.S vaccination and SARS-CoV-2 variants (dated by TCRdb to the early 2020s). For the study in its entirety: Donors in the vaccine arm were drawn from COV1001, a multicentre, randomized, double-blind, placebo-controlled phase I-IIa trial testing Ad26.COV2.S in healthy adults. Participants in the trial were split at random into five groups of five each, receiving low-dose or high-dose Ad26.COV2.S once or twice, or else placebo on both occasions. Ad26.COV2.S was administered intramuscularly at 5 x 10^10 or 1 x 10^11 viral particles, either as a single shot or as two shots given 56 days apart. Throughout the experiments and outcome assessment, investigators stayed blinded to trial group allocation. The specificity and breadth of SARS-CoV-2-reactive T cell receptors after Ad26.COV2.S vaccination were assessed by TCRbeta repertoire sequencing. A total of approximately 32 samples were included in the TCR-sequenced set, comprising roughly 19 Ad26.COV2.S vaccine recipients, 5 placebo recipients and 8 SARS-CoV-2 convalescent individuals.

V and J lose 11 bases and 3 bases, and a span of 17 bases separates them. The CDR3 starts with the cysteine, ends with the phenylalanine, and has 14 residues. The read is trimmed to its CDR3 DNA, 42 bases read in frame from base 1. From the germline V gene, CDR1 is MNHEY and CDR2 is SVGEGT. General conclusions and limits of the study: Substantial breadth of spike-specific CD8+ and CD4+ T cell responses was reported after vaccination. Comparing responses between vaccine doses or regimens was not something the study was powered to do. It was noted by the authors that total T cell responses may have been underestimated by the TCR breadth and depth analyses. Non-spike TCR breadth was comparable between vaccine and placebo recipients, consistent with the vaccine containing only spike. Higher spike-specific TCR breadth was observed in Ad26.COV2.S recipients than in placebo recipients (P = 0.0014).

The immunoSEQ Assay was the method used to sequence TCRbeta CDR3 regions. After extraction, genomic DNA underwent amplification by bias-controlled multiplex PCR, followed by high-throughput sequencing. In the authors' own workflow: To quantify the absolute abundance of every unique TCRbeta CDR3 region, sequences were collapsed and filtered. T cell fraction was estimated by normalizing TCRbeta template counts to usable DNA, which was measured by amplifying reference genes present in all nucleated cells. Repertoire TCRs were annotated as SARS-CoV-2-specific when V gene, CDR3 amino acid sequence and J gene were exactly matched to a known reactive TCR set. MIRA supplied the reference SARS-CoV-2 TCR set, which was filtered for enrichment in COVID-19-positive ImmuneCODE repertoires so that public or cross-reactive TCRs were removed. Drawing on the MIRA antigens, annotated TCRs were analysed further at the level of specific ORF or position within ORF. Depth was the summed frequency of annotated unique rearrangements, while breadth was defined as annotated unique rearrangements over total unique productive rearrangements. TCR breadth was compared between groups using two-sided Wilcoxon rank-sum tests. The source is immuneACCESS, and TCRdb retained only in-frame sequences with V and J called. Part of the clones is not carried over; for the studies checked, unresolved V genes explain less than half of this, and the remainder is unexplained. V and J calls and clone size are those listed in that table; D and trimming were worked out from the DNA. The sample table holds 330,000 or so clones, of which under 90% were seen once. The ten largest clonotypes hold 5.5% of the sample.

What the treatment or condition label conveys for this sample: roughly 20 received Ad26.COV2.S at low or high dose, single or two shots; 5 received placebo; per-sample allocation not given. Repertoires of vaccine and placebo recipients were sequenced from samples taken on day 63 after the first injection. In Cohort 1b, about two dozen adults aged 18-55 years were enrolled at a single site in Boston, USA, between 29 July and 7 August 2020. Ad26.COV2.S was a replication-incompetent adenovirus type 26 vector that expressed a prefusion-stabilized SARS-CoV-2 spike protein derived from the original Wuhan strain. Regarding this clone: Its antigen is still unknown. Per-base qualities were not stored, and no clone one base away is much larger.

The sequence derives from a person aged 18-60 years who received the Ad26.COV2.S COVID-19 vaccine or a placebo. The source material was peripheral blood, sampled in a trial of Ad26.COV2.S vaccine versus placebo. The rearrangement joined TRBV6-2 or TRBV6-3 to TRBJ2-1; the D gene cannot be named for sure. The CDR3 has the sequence CACNPFIGYNEQFF. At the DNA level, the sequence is TGTGCCTGCAACCCCTTCATTGGCTACAATGAGCAGTTCTTC.